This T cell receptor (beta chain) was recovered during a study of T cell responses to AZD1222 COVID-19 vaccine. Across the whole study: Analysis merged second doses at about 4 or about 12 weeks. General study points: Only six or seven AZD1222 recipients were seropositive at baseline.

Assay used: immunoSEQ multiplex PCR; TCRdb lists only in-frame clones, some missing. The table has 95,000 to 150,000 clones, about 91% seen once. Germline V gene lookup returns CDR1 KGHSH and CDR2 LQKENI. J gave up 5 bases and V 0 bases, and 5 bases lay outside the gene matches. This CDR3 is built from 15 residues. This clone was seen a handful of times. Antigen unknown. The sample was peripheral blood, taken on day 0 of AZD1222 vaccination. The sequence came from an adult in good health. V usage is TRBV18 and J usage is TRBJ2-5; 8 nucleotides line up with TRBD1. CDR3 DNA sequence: TGTGCCAGCTCACCACCAGCAGGGGGCGGGGAGACCCAGTACTTC. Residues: CASSPPAGGGETQYF. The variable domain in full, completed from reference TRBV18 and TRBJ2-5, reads NAGVMQNPRHLVRRRGQEARLRCSPMKGHSHVYWYRQLPEEGLKFMVYLQKENIIDESGMPKERFSAEFPKEGPSILRIQQVVRGDSAAYFCASSPPAGGGETQYFGPGTRLLVL.